The clone carrying this TCR beta chain was picked up a small number of times. No antigen is known for it. These data originate in a study of CD4 T cells in relation to SARS-CoV-2 and coronaviruses. Study details: ViraFEST: roughly 9-day antigen culture of PBMCs, then TCR beta CDR3 sequencing. Controls used an HIV-1 Nef peptide pool or no peptide.

The CDR3 spans 13 residues. Germline CDR1 reads LNHNV; CDR2 reads YYDKDF (reference sequence). V was cut by 3 bases and J by 1 base, with 6 bases left in between. The protocol was immunoSEQ multiplex PCR, while the TCRdb copy is restricted to in-frame clones and leaves out a portion. This sample has just under 20,000 clones, with just under 75% found just once. CD4+ T cells from unexposed donors were obtained before the COVID-19 pandemic (2011-2018). Isolation of CD4+ T cells took place after 10 days in culture. Unexposed-donor CD4+ T cells were probed with SARS-CoV-2 S/N and four cold-coronavirus spikes, cells permitting.

The sample was CD4+ T cells from PBMCs, cultured in vitro. The rearrangement uses TRBV15 and TRBJ2-5; possible D gene TRBD2, 5 bases. This TCR was recovered from a human donor in good health. The CDR3 here is CATSRDFQETQYF. DNA of the CDR3: TGTGCCACCAGCAGGGACTTCCAAGAGACCCAGTACTTC.